Below, 27 T cell receptor beta chains from the same sample are listed, as sequenced in a study of T cells in Graves' hyperthyroidism and ophthalmopathy. Amplification of TCR beta CDR3 regions was performed using RNA transcripts as template. In the first-round RT-PCR of the TCR CDR3, the HTBI primer set was used. TCRdb ran MiXCR on the multiplex PCR reads and lists one entry per CDR3 protein. This sample has 500,000 to 800,000 distinct CDR3 sequences; more than 14% occur once, and the top ten carry approximately 12%. The source material was blood. The receptors shown here come from a woman aged 45-60 years with Graves' ophthalmopathy.

This clonotype was seen only a few times. The gene calls are TRBV5-5 and TRBJ1-2, with 11 bases fitting TRBD1. Germline loops: CDR1 SGHKS, CDR2 YYEKEE (reference sequence). V shed 4 bases and J 3 bases; nucleotides not matched to a gene: 5. The length of the CDR3 is 15 residues. CDR3 sequence: CASSHGQGAYYGYTF. The CDR3 DNA reads as TGTGCCAGCAGCCACGGACAGGGGGCTTACTATGGCTACACCTTC.

The J gene is TRBJ1-3, the V gene TRBV27; 7 bases agree with TRBD1. CDR3 length: 16 residues. CDR1 and CDR2 from the germline V gene are MNHEY and SMNVEV (reference sequence). V dropped 6 bases and J dropped 2; count of bases not matched to a gene: 10. CDR3 protein: CASRPRQGTPGNTIYF. The DNA for the CDR3 is TGTGCCAGCAGACCGAGACAGGGAACTCCTGGAAACACCATATATTTT.

This clonotype was counted ten times or more. This chain links TRBV27 with TRBJ1-6, with D unresolved. With 6 bases removed from V and 10 bases from J, the gap between germline ends came to 16 bases. The CDR3 sequence is 14 residues long. CDR1 MNHEY and CDR2 SMNVEV come from the germline V gene (reference sequence). The CDR3 reads CASSQDVGPSPLHF. In nucleotides, the CDR3 is TGTGCCAGCAGCCAAGATGTGGGTCCCTCACCCCTCCACTTT.

The sample holds a few counts of this clonotype. This chain uses TRBV20-1 with TRBJ2-5; 10 nucleotides line up with TRBD2. In germline, CDR1 is DFQATT, CDR2 SNEGSKA (reference sequence). The CDR3 covers 15 residues. Trimming took 6 bases from V and 5 from J; bases not matched to a gene: 12. The CDR3 bases are TGCAGTGCAACCTGTGGGCTAGCGGGAGTGGAGACCCAGTACTTC. This gives the protein CSATCGLAGVETQYF.

The chain has TRBV19 and TRBJ1-1, with unresolved D. The V gene's germline CDR1 is LNHDA and CDR2 SQIVND (reference sequence). Trimming took off 9 bases at V and 0 bases at J, with 20 bases between the two ends. This CDR3 spans 16 amino acids. CDR3 region: CASVRQKDFMNTEAFF. The DNA for the CDR3 is TGTGCCAGCGTCAGGCAAAAAGACTTCATGAACACTGAAGCTTTCTTT.

This clonotype showed up many times. The chain uses TRBV11-2 and TRBJ2-1; perhaps TRBD1 as D (5 bases). This CDR3 has 15 residues. V lost 6 bases and J 7 bases, leaving 19 bases between the germline ends. Germline V CDR1 and CDR2: SGHAT, FQNNGV. The CDR3 reads CASSSLSQGRNEQFF. The CDR3 nucleotides are TGTGCCAGCAGTAGCTTGTCCCAGGGAAGGAATGAGCAGTTCTTC. Together with reference TRBV11-2 and TRBJ2-1, the CDR3 gives the full variable domain: EAGVAQSPRYKIIEKRQSVAFWCNPISGHATLYWYQQILGQGPKLLIQFQNNGVVDDSQLPKDRFSAERLKGVDSTLKIQPAKLEDSAVYLCASSSLSQGRNEQFFGPGTRLTVL.

The chain employs TRBV19 and TRBJ2-6; D perhaps matches TRBD2 (5 bases). Looked up from germline, CDR1 is LNHDA and CDR2 is SQIVND (reference sequence). V was trimmed by 4 bases and J by 1 base, leaving 8 bases between them. The CDR3 spans 15 residues. CDR3 sequence: CASSRRGSGANVLTF. The CDR3 DNA reads TGTGCCAGTAGTAGGAGAGGGTCTGGGGCCAACGTCCTGACTTTC.

The rearrangement joins TRBV27 to TRBJ2-1, with 12 bases that match TRBD2. Germline V gene lookup returns CDR1 MNHEY and CDR2 SMNVEV (reference sequence). The CDR3 is made up of 17 amino acids. With V trimmed by 6 bases and J by 0 bases, 6 bases remained unmatched. The CDR3 region is CASSLTSGSSSYNEQFF. DNA for the CDR3: TGTGCCAGCAGCCTGACTAGCGGGAGCAGCTCCTACAATGAGCAGTTCTTC.

The V and J genes are TRBV9 and TRBJ1-1; D is perhaps TRBD1 (5 bases). V lost 5 bases and J 4 bases, leaving 18 bases between the germline ends. Looked up from germline, CDR1 is SGDLS and CDR2 is YYNGEE. The CDR3 runs to 15 residues. Written as DNA, the CDR3 is TGTGCCAGCAGTGAAGTAAGGGGATTGGGCACTGAAGCTTTCTTT. Encoded protein: CASSEVRGLGTEAFF. The full variable domain, with the rest looked up from reference TRBV9 and TRBJ1-1, is DSGVTQTPKHLITATGQRVTLRCSPRSGDLSVYWYQQSLDQGLQFLIQYYNGEERAKGNILERFSAQQFPDLHSELNLSSLELGDSALYFCASSEVRGLGTEAFFGQGTRLTVV.

This clonotype was observed at least ten times. The CDR3 DNA sequence: TGTGCCATCAGCCGGGACTACTCACGACCGGAGCAGTACTTC. It translates to CAISRDYSRPEQYF. The chain couples TRBV10-3 to TRBJ2-7; 7 nucleotides agree with TRBD2. CDR1 and CDR2 (germline): ENHRY, SYGVKD. This CDR3 is 14 amino acids long. The ends lost 6 bases at V and 7 bases at J; junction bases unmatched: 12.

In this sample, this clonotype turned up a few times. V gene TRBV9 combines with J gene TRBJ2-2; D not resolved. Deletions cut 3 bases from V and 2 bases from J, with 8 bases between. Germline assignment: CDR1 SGDLS and CDR2 YYNGEE. This CDR3 has 14 residues. The CDR3 is CASSEGFNTGELFF. CDR3 nucleotide sequence: TGTGCCAGCAGCGAGGGATTTAACACCGGGGAGCTGTTTTTT.

This clonotype was observed at least ten times. The V and J genes are TRBV28 and TRBJ2-7; the match to TRBD1 covers 11 bases. Looked up from germline, CDR1 is MDHEN and CDR2 is SYDVKM. The CDR3 contains 15 residues. Trimming cost V 2 bases and J 3 bases; bases outside gene matches: 3. The chain's CDR3 is CASSLGDRGGYEQYF. The DNA for the CDR3 is TGTGCCAGCAGTTTAGGGGACAGGGGGGGCTACGAGCAGTACTTC. Based on the CDR3 plus reference TRBV28 and TRBJ2-7, the full variable domain is DVKVTQSSRYLVKRTGEKVFLECVQDMDHENMFWYRQDPGLGLRLIYFSYDVKMKEKGDIPEGYSVSREKKERFSLILESASTNQTSMYLCASSLGDRGGYEQYFGPGTRLTVT.

There are many counts of this clonotype. The rearrangement joins TRBV7-2 to TRBJ1-2, with 9 bases matching TRBD1. V lost 6 bases to trimming and J lost 7 bases; unmatched junction nucleotides: 9. The CDR3 is made up of 14 amino acids. CDR1 and CDR2 (germline): SGHTA, FQGNSA. Written as DNA, the CDR3 is TGTGCCAGCAGTCCCACCGGGACAGGGTTTGGCTACACCTTC. Residues: CASSPTGTGFGYTF.

A few counts support this clonotype. For the CDR3, the DNA is TGTGCCACTATGGGACTCATGAAAGAGACCCAGTACTTC. Its protein product is CATMGLMKETQYF. The V and J genes are TRBV6-1 and TRBJ2-5; D perhaps matches TRBD2 (6 bases). The CDR3 consists of 13 residues. From germline, CDR1 is MNHNS and CDR2 SASEGT. V dropped 10 bases and J dropped 3 bases, with 15 bases sitting between them.

This clonotype was observed at least ten times. The V gene is TRBV20-1, the J gene TRBJ1-2; D gene ambiguous. V lost 2 bases and J lost 2, with 6 bases in between. Germline CDR1 DFQATT, CDR2 SNEGSKA (reference sequence). This CDR3 has 12 amino acids. CDR3 coding DNA: TGCAGTGCTAGACCGACCAACTATGGCTACACCTTC. Translation: CSARPTNYGYTF.

This clonotype was recorded many times. J is TRBJ2-3 and V is TRBV6-2 or TRBV6-3; 10 bases line up with TRBD2. J gave up 2 bases and V 0 bases, and 17 bases lay outside the gene matches. The CDR3 loop spans 21 amino acids. Germline CDR1 and CDR2: MNHEY and SVGEGT. In DNA, the CDR3 is TGTGCCAGCAGTTACTCGCCTCGAGCGGGAGGGCCCCATGAGTCCACAGATACGCAGTATTTT. Residues: CASSYSPRAGGPHESTDTQYF.

As for this clonotype: One base away lies a much larger clone, so this may be a sequencing read error. The V call is TRBV5-5, the J call TRBJ1-5; D gene unclear. Trimming took off 3 bases at V and 9 bases at J, with 16 bases between the two ends. The CDR3 has 14 residues. The germline CDR1 and CDR2 sequences are SGHKS and YYEKEE (reference sequence). CDR3 in DNA: TGTGCCAGCAGCTCGCAAGGGCCCGGATGGCCCCAGCATTTT. Protein sequence: CASSSQGPGWPQHF.

For this clonotype: A much larger clone is a single base away; this may be a read error. This chain links TRBV18 with TRBJ1-4, with 9 bases identical to TRBD1. Germline loops: CDR1 KGHSH, CDR2 LQKENI. The CDR3 runs to 17 residues. The CDR3 region has the DNA TGTGCCAGCTCACCATCGGGACAGGGAACAACTGATGAAAAACTGTTTTTT. Encoded protein: CASSPSGQGTTDEKLFF. Using reference TRBV18 and TRBJ1-4 for the parts outside the CDR3, the full variable domain is NAGVMQNPRHLVRRRGQEARLRCSPMKGHSHVYWYRQLPEEGLKFMVYLQKENIIDESGMPKERFSAEFPKEGPSILRIQQVVRGDSAAYFCASSPSGQGTTDEKLFFGSGTQLSVL.

This clonotype was observed at least ten times. V usage is TRBV27 and J usage is TRBJ1-1, with 8 positions matching TRBD1. This CDR3 has 13 residues. The V segment lost 6 bases and the J segment 7 bases; nucleotides outside the gene matches: 7. CDR1 and CDR2 from the germline V gene are MNHEY and SMNVEV (reference sequence). The CDR3 coding sequence is TGTGCCAGCAGCCATACCGGGACAGGTGAAGCTTTCTTT. It is translated as CASSHTGTGEAFF.

The sample holds many counts of this clonotype. The chain combines TRBV11-2 with TRBJ2-7, with D perhaps TRBD2 (5 bases). Trimming took off 7 bases at V and 4 bases at J, with 14 bases between the two ends. CDR1 is SGHAT, CDR2 FQNNGV, per germline. The CDR3 consists of 13 residues. The CDR3 coding sequence is TGTGCCAGCACTCCAGTACTAGGGTACGAGCAGTACTTC. This codes for CASTPVLGYEQYF.

This clonotype showed up many times. The rearrangement links TRBV2 to TRBJ2-1; a possible D gene is TRBD2 (6 bases). The CDR3 has 13 amino acids. Trimming cost V 10 bases and J 5 bases, with 15 bases left between them. Per the germline V gene, CDR1 is SNHLY and CDR2 is FYNNEI. The CDR3 loop is CATYGGTDNEQFF. In nucleotides, the CDR3 is TGTGCCACCTACGGCGGGACCGACAATGAGCAGTTCTTC. The complete variable domain, with remaining parts taken from reference TRBV2 and TRBJ2-1, reads EPEVTQTPSHQVTQMGQEVILRCVPISNHLYFYWYRQILGQKVEFLVSFYNNEISEKSEIFDDQFSVERPDGSNFTLKIRSTKLEDSAMYFCATYGGTDNEQFFGPGTRLTVL.

With regard to this clonotype: A much larger clone differs by one base, so this may be a read error. The chain joins TRBV20-1 to TRBJ2-1; TRBD1 matches at 7 bases. After removal of 5 bases from V and 6 bases from J, the junction contained 7 bases not matched to a gene. CDR3 length equals 13 residues. Germline CDR1 and CDR2: DFQATT and SNEGSKA (reference sequence). The CDR3 is CSAQGERGNEQFF. The CDR3 bases are TGCAGTGCTCAGGGGGAAAGGGGCAATGAGCAGTTCTTC.

This clonotype was recorded many times. The V and J genes are TRBV12-3 or TRBV12-4 and TRBJ2-1, with 7 bases matching TRBD1. The CDR3 length is 13 residues. The trim removed 7 bases at V and 7 bases at J, leaving 7 bases unmatched. This CDR3 reads CASNRGTVNEQFF. CDR3 nucleotides: TGTGCCAGCAATAGAGGGACAGTTAATGAGCAGTTCTTC.

The sample holds many counts of this clonotype. CDR3: CASSSRRGTEAFF. In DNA form, the CDR3 reads TGTGCCAGCAGCTCCCGCCGGGGCACTGAAGCTTTCTTT. V usage is TRBV11-2 and J usage is TRBJ1-1, with D unresolved. Between the trimmed V and J ends, which lost 4 bases and 4 bases, there was a span of 10 bases. The germline V gene has CDR1 SGHAT and CDR2 FQNNGV. This CDR3 is built from 13 residues.

This clonotype showed up many times. This sequence joins TRBV7-3 and TRBJ2-1; no firm D call. V dropped 1 base and J dropped 8 bases, with 9 bases sitting between them. CDR1 and CDR2 (germline): SGHTA, FQGTGA. CDR3 length: 13 residues. The CDR3 nucleotides are TGTGCCAGCAGCTTAATTAACCGGGATGAGCAGTTCTTC. Its protein product is CASSLINRDEQFF.

This clonotype showed up many times. This rearrangement joins TRBV7-3 to TRBJ2-1; 14 nucleotides match TRBD2. The V gene end was trimmed by 0 bases and the J gene end by 9 bases; junction bases not matched to a gene: 4. The CDR3 extends over 16 amino acids. Germline CDR1 is SGHTA and CDR2 is FQGTGA. The CDR3 spells CASSLTGTSGSTEQFF. In DNA, the CDR3 is TGTGCCAGCAGCTTAACGGGGACTAGCGGGAGTACTGAGCAGTTCTTC.

This clonotype was seen repeatedly, ten times or more. The gene calls are TRBV7-2 and TRBJ1-5, with 11 bases identical to TRBD1. CDR1 is SGHTA, CDR2 FQGNSA, per germline. The V segment lost 6 bases and the J segment 1 base; nucleotides outside the gene matches: 2. CDR3 size: 15 residues. The CDR3 reads CASSWDRGSNQPQHF. CDR3 sequence (DNA): TGTGCCAGCAGTTGGGACAGGGGGAGCAATCAGCCCCAGCATTTT.